This T cell receptor beta chain comes out of a study of shared clonotypes between healthy human individuals (dated by TCRdb to the early 2020s). For context, the study as a whole: The cohort included a few men and a couple of women between 18 and 49 years of age. Libraries were prepared and TCR repertoires were sequenced by different laboratories using diverse techniques, in order to increase sequencing depth and limit assay-specific biases. Per donor, three plates each were used for CD4 naive and CD4 memory, two for CD8 naive, and one for CD8 memory. Per donor, leukapheresis produced somewhere between about 0.94 and 8.9 billion PBMCs. Blood TCR repertoires of a handful of healthy adults were deeply sequenced to estimate repertoire size and the extent of clonotype sharing between individuals. General findings and caveats noted by the study authors: Naive subsets generally had larger estimated clonotype richness than memory subsets. The small number of donors limited the genetic and exposure-history diversity represented. Sharing across several donors was observed for 5% to 6.5% of naive CD4, less than 4% of naive CD8, about 2.5% of memory CD4, and less than 0.45% of memory CD8 clonotypes. Compared with non-shared clonotypes, the clonotypes found in all four sorted-subset donors had higher generation probabilities. Even with the large sequencing depth, rarefaction of the sorted-subset datasets indicated that sequencing was incomplete. Pairwise subsampling indicated that sequencing depth was expected to affect the degree of clonotype sharing among donors. Sampling was restricted to blood, and TCR repertoires in tissues likely differ from the TCR repertoires found in blood.

Using the deep immunoSEQ assay, multiplex PCR amplified TCR CDR3 regions from genomic DNA. Extracted genomic DNA from each cell subset was distributed evenly across all wells of several immunoSEQ 96-well plates, and each plate was treated as a replicate. For sorted subsets, 200 to 250 ng of genomic DNA, equivalent to some 33,000 T cell genomes, went into each replicate PCR. Purified libraries were measured with a Qubit 3.0 fluorometer, size-checked on a Bioanalyzer 2100, and measured again with the KAPA Library Quantification kit. A separate single-read 150-cycle Illumina NextSeq 550 flow cell was used to sequence each immunoSEQ 96-well plate. Regarding the original processing steps: Because the immunoSEQ output included only junctional sequences and no quality scores, the filtering could not be the same as the filtering used for full-length reads. Sequences were annotated with PyIR, a Python wrapper for IgBLAST v1.9, using IMGT germline references to assign V/J genes and CDR3. Reads with weak V/J assignments (E-value above 1e-6), missing CDR3, stop codons, out-of-frame junctions, or ambiguous translated residues were removed. V3J clonotypes were defined by identical inferred V gene, J gene, and CDR3 amino acid sequence. Percentage overlap between repertoires was calculated by dividing the number of shared unique clonotypes by the size of the smaller repertoire. Three approaches were used to assess repertoire richness: RTK rarefaction, the Chao1 estimator, and Recon v2.1 estimates of unobserved clonotypes. For all TCRbeta clonotypes obtained by the gDNA method from a few donors, generation probabilities were computed with OLGA. The table was pulled from immuneACCESS by TCRdb, which kept in-frame rearrangements only. Such tables lose some clones; where checked, under half of the loss comes from unresolved V genes, and the rest has no known cause. V and J calls and clone size are as listed in that table; D and trimming were resolved from the DNA. The table for this sample lists hundreds of thousands of clones; approximately 74% of them were counted only once. The ten largest clonotypes hold 9% to 12% of the sample.

As to this clone: This receptor's antigen is unknown. There are no base qualities to consult, and no much larger clone falls within one base.

The CDR3 sequence holds 15 residues, the cysteine and phenylalanine included. CDR3 DNA only is kept here, 45 bases in frame from base 1. CDR1 and CDR2 (SGHVS, FQNEAQ) derive from the germline V gene. After removal of 5 bases from V and 9 bases from J, the junction retains 9 bases not matched to a gene. The donors were healthy, HIV-negative adults with no recently reported acute infections or vaccinations. Every donor was a Caucasian adult residing in Nashville, Tennessee, USA. Magnetic negative selection was used to enrich CD4+ T cells, after which naive cells were positively selected on CD45RA and the negative fraction became the memory subset. Blood was collected by leukapheresis, and PBMCs were isolated by Ficoll-Histopaque density gradient centrifugation and then cryopreserved in liquid nitrogen vapor phase. Purity and quantity of every magnetically sorted T cell population were checked by analytical flow cytometry. Genomic DNA was isolated from every sorted fraction and measured by UV absorbance on a Nanodrop 2000c.

The sequence is built from TRBV7-8 and TRBJ2-7; TRBD2 aligns with 14 central bases. The sequence was obtained from a young man in good health. The sample comprised memory CD4+ T cells sorted from blood. The cell subset or site tag for this specimen amounts to: CD45RA-negative fraction. The CDR3 region reads CASSAPGTSGSRQYF. The DNA sequence is as follows: TGTGCCAGCAGCGCGCCCGGGACTAGCGGGAGTAGGCAGTACTTC.